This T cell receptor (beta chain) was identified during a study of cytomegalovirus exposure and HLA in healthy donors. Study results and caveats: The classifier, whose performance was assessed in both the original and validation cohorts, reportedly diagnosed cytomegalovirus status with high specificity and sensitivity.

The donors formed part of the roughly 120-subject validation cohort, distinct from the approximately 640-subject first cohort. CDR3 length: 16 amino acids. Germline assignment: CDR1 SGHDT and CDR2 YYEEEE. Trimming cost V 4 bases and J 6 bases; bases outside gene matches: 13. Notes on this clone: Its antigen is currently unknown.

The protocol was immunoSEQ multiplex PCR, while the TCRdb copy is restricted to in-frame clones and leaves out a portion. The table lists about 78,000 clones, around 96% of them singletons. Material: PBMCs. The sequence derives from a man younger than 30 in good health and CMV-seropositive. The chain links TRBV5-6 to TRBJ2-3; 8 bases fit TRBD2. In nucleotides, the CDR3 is TGTGCCAGCAGCCCAACCACGAGACTAGCGCGCGATACGCAGTATTTT. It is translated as CASSPTTRLARDTQYF.